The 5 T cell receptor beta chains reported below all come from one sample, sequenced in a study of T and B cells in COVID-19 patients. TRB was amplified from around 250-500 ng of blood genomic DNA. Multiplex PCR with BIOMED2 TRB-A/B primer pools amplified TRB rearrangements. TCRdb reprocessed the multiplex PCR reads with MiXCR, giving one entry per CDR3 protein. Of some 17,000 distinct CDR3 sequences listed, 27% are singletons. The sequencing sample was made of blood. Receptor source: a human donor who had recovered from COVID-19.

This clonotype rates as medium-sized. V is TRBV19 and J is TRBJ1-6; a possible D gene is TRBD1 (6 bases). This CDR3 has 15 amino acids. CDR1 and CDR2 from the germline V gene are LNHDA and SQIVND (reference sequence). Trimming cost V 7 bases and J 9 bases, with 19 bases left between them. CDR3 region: CASTESGALGSPLHF. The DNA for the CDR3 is TGTGCCAGTACCGAATCAGGGGCCCTAGGTTCACCCCTCCACTTT.

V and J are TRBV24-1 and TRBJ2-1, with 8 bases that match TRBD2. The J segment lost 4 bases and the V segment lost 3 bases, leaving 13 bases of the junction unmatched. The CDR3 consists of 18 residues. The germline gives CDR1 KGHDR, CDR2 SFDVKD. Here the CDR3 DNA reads TGTGCCACCAGTGATCACCCTAAGGGCGGGAGGTCGTACAATGAGCAGTTCTTC. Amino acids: CATSDHPKGGRSYNEQFF.

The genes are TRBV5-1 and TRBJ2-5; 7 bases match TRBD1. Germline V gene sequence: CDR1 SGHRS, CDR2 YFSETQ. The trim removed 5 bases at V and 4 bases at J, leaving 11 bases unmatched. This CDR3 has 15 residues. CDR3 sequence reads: CASRPGDSPIETQYF. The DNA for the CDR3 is TGCGCCAGCAGGCCCGGGGACAGCCCGATAGAGACCCAGTACTTC.

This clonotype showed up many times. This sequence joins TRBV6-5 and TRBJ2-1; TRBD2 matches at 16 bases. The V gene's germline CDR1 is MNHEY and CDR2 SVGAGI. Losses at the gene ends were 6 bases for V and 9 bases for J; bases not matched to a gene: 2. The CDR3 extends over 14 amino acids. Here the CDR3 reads CASRGLAGGGEQFF. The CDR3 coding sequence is TGTGCCAGCAGGGGACTAGCGGGAGGGGGTGAGCAGTTCTTC.

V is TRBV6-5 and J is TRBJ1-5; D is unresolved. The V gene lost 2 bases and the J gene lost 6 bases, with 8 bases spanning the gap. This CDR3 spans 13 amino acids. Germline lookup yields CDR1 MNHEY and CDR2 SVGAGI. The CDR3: CASSYGWGQPQHF. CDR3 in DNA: TGTGCCAGCAGTTACGGGTGGGGTCAGCCCCAGCATTTT.